This TCR beta chain was obtained from a study of graft-versus-host responses after intestinal transplantation. About the research overall: After anti-thymocyte globulin induction, recipients took tacrolimus and steroids for roughly three years.

Profiling relied on immunoSEQ multiplex PCR, and the TCRdb table lists in-frame clones only, not all of them. The table includes about 130,000 clones, about 92% detected once. Regarding this clone: Its antigen remains unidentified.

Germline values: CDR1 LNHDA, CDR2 SQIVND (reference sequence). V was cut by 0 bases and J by 5 bases, with 20 bases left in between. The CDR3 runs to 18 residues. Study outcomes and limitations: Early declines in HvG clones that occurred post-transplant were associated with peak circulating GvH clone levels. Some GvH clones appeared in ileal mucosa or blood before recipient bone marrow.

Sample: unstimulated CD4+ T cells sorted from spleen or lymph node cells, taken before intestinal transplant. The origin of this receptor is a human donor who received an intestinal transplant. The chain has TRBV19 and TRBJ1-5, with a possible D match to TRBD1 (6 bases). The CDR3 region has the DNA TGTGCCAGTAGTATAGAAGGGAGGAGGGGGAGGTCGGATCAGCCCCAGCATTTT. It translates to CASSIEGRRGRSDQPQHF.